These 30 T cell receptor beta chains were all obtained from the same sample, sequenced in a study of graft-versus-host responses after intestinal transplantation. Measured with immunoSEQ multiplex PCR; TCRdb has only the in-frame clones, and not every one. Here the sample spans 80,000 to 100,000 clones, 85% to 90% being singletons. Their antigen targets remain unknown. The sequencing here drew on unstimulated CD4+ T cells sorted from spleen or lymph node cells, taken before intestinal transplant. The receptors come from a human donor who received an intestinal transplant.

The V and J genes are TRBV6-1 and TRBJ2-7; D call uncertain. This CDR3 is 14 amino acids long. V lost 4 bases and J lost 2, with 12 bases in between. From germline, CDR1 is MNHNS and CDR2 SASEGT. CDR3 DNA: TGTGCCAGCAGTGGGCCGGGTCGGGCCTACGAGCAGTACTTC. It translates to CASSGPGRAYEQYF.

V gene TRBV5-6 combines with J gene TRBJ1-1; 12 nucleotides agree with TRBD1. The germline CDR1 and CDR2 sequences are SGHDT and YYEEEE. The CDR3 consists of 16 residues. V shed 3 bases and J 0 bases; nucleotides not matched to a gene: 3. CDR3 residues: CASSWDRGRMNTEAFF. CDR3 DNA: TGTGCCAGCAGCTGGGACAGGGGGCGTATGAACACTGAAGCTTTCTTT.

The V gene is TRBV11-3, the J gene TRBJ1-5; tentatively, D is TRBD1 (6 bases). V gave up 2 bases and J gave up 4 bases, with 12 bases separating them. Germline CDR1 reads SGHNT; CDR2 reads YENEEA. The CDR3 sequence is 15 residues long. CDR3 sequence reads: CASSLCRGMNQPQHF. The CDR3 DNA reads TGTGCCAGCAGCTTATGCAGGGGAATGAATCAGCCCCAGCATTTT.

This clone has a handful of counts. This rearrangement joins TRBV28 to TRBJ1-1, with 8 bases that match TRBD1. Germline-derived CDR1 and CDR2 are MDHEN and SYDVKM. This CDR3 has 15 amino acids. Trimming removed 7 bases from V and 10 bases from J; junction bases left unmatched: 17. For the CDR3, the DNA is TGTGCCAGCACAAAGGACCTTCAGGGGGCGCTGGGAGCTTTCTTT. This translates into CASTKDLQGALGAFF.

The J gene is TRBJ2-6, the V gene TRBV27; 15 bases line up with TRBD2. This CDR3 contains 20 residues. Germline-derived CDR1 and CDR2 are MNHEY and SMNVEV (reference sequence). V shed 6 bases and J 1 base; nucleotides not matched to a gene: 10. This CDR3 is CASRPAGLAGGGSGANVLTF. The CDR3, as DNA: TGTGCCAGCAGACCAGCAGGACTAGCGGGAGGGGGATCTGGGGCCAACGTCCTGACTTTC.

The chain has TRBV7-9 and TRBJ1-5; tentatively, D is TRBD1 (6 bases). V gave up 3 bases and J gave up 2 bases, with 11 bases separating them. The CDR3 totals 15 residues. The V gene's germline CDR1 is SEHNR and CDR2 FQNEAQ (reference sequence). CDR3 sequence (DNA): TGTGCCAGCAGCTTCGGCAGGGGTGGCAATCAGCCCCAGCATTTT. This encodes CASSFGRGGNQPQHF.

The rearrangement links TRBV28 to TRBJ1-4; 7 nucleotides agree with TRBD1. This CDR3 comprises 14 residues. Germline trimming cut 8 bases from V and 7 bases from J; bases unmatched to any gene: 10. Germline CDR1 and CDR2: MDHEN and SYDVKM. CDR3 region: CASGSNRGSEKLFF. The CDR3 nucleotides read TGTGCCAGCGGGTCAAACAGGGGCTCTGAAAAACTGTTTTTT.

The chain is built from TRBV21-1 and TRBJ2-7; TRBD2, as called in the table, went unchecked against the DNA. TRBV21-1 is marked as a pseudogene. This CDR3 region has 12 residues. The chain's CDR3 is CASSNRSYEQYF. In DNA form, the CDR3 reads TGTGCCAGCAGCAATAGAAGCTACGAGCAGTACTTC.

The rearrangement uses TRBV19 and TRBJ2-7, with D tentatively TRBD2 (5 bases). The germline V gene encodes CDR1 LNHDA and CDR2 SQIVND (reference sequence). Trimming took off 5 bases at V and 0 bases at J, with 14 bases between the two ends. There are 15 residues in the CDR3. The DNA for the CDR3 is TGTGCCAGTAGTCTCGCCGGGGATAGCTCCTACGAGCAGTACTTC. Translation gives CASSLAGDSSYEQYF.

This clone appeared a few times. The same CDR3 can be traced to other DNA sequences in this sample. J is TRBJ2-3 and V is TRBV5-1; D might be TRBD1 (6 bases). Germline CDR1 is SGHRS and CDR2 is YFSETQ. Trimming stripped 0 bases from V and 1 base from J, with 6 bases between. The CDR3 runs 14 residues. CDR3 sequence: CASSLAGGTDTQYF. The CDR3 coding sequence is TGCGCCAGCAGCTTGGCAGGGGGCACAGATACGCAGTATTTT.

The rearrangement joins TRBV27 to TRBJ2-1, with a tentative D call TRBD2 (6 bases). The germline V gene encodes CDR1 MNHEY and CDR2 SMNVEV (reference sequence). This CDR3 contains 16 residues. V dropped 2 bases and J dropped 3 bases, with 14 bases sitting between them. CDR3 region: CASSLVGGMGYNEQFF. The CDR3 nucleotides are TGTGCCAGCAGTTTAGTTGGCGGGATGGGCTACAATGAGCAGTTCTTC.

The V and J genes are TRBV7-2 and TRBJ2-7; 8 positions match TRBD2. Germline CDR1 SGHTA, CDR2 FQGNSA. The CDR3 loop spans 14 amino acids. The junction had 3 bases not matched to a gene; V was cut back by 3 bases and J by 2 bases. The CDR3 bases are TGTGCCAGCAGCTTGGGAGCGGGGGCCTACGAGCAGTACTTC. It yields the protein CASSLGAGAYEQYF.

The chain recombines TRBV7-8 with TRBJ2-2; D perhaps matches TRBD1 (5 bases). The CDR3 extends over 12 amino acids. V was trimmed by 4 bases and J by 9 bases, leaving 9 bases between them. Germline-derived CDR1 and CDR2 are SGHVS and FQNEAQ. CDR3 amino acids: CASSSLDRELFF. CDR3 DNA sequence: TGTGCCAGCAGCTCCCTGGACAGGGAGCTGTTTTTT.

V is TRBV30 and J is TRBJ2-3; 7 nucleotides match TRBD2. This CDR3 comprises 14 residues. V shed 4 bases and J 0 bases; nucleotides not matched to a gene: 4. The germline V gene has CDR1 GTSNPN and CDR2 SVGIG (reference sequence). Written as DNA, the CDR3 is TGTGCCTGGATGCCGGGGGGTAGCACAGATACGCAGTATTTT. Translated, it gives CAWMPGGSTDTQYF.

This chain uses TRBV7-9 with TRBJ2-3; TRBD2 matches 12 bases. Looked up from germline, CDR1 is SEHNR and CDR2 is FQNEAQ (reference sequence). Germline trimming cut 6 bases from V and 3 bases from J; bases unmatched to any gene: 4. This CDR3 comprises 15 residues. The CDR3 reads CASSRTSGITDTQYF. For the CDR3, the DNA is TGTGCCAGCAGTCGGACTAGCGGGATAACAGATACGCAGTATTTT.

This clone was seen just once. This chain uses TRBV28 with TRBJ2-7; D unclear. Trimming removed 3 bases at V and 2 bases at J, with 5 bases between. This CDR3 comprises 12 residues. Germline V gene sequence: CDR1 MDHEN, CDR2 SYDVKM. This CDR3 is CASSFIPYEQYF. In DNA form, the CDR3 reads TGTGCCAGCAGTTTCATCCCCTACGAGCAGTACTTC. The full variable domain, rest sourced from reference TRBV28 and TRBJ2-7, is DVKVTQSSRYLVKRTGEKVFLECVQDMDHENMFWYRQDPGLGLRLIYFSYDVKMKEKGDIPEGYSVSREKKERFSLILESASTNQTSMYLCASSFIPYEQYFGPGTRLTVT.

The chain has TRBV7-9 and TRBJ2-3; no definite D call. The CDR3 runs to 12 residues. The V and J ends lost 4 bases and 0 bases respectively, with 2 bases between them. CDR1 SEHNR and CDR2 FQNEAQ come from the germline V gene (reference sequence). CDR3 sequence (DNA): TGTGCCAGCAGCTCTAGCACAGATACGCAGTATTTT. Translation: CASSSSTDTQYF.

The gene calls are TRBV2 and TRBJ1-2; no reliable D call. Trimming cost V 2 bases and J 4 bases, with 11 bases left between them. This CDR3 has 14 amino acids. CDR1 is SNHLY and CDR2 is FYNNEI in the germline V gene. CDR3 bases: TGTGCCAGCAGTGAAAACGGGGAGCTCTATGGCTACACCTTC. Its protein product is CASSENGELYGYTF.

The J gene is TRBJ1-3, the V gene TRBV28; D unclear. CDR1 is MDHEN, CDR2 SYDVKM, per germline. CDR3 length: 13 amino acids. Deletions cut 1 base from V and 3 bases from J, with 4 bases between. CDR3: CASSLYSGNTIYF. In DNA form, the CDR3 reads TGTGCCAGCAGTTTATACAGTGGAAACACCATATATTTT.

The chain links TRBV14 to TRBJ1-1; possibly TRBD1 for D (5 bases). The ends were cut back, 6 bases at V and 2 bases at J, with 13 bases in the middle. There are 14 residues in the CDR3. Germline values: CDR1 SGHDN, CDR2 FVKESK. The CDR3 bases are TGTGCCAGCAGTCTAGGGGCCGGCAACACTGAAGCTTTCTTT. Residues: CASSLGAGNTEAFF.

This chain links TRBV6-1 with TRBJ1-5; D is possibly TRBD1 (5 bases). In germline, CDR1 is MNHNS, CDR2 SASEGT. This CDR3 has 13 residues. Trimming took off 2 bases at V and 5 bases at J, with 7 bases between the two ends. CDR3 in amino acids: CASSERGHQPQHF. Written as DNA, the CDR3 is TGTGCCAGCAGTGAAAGGGGTCATCAGCCCCAGCATTTT.

J is TRBJ2-5 and V is TRBV5-1; TRBD1 matches 11 bases. The V segment lost 4 bases and the J segment 2 bases; nucleotides outside the gene matches: 16. From germline, CDR1 is SGHRS and CDR2 YFSETQ. The CDR3 length is 19 residues. The CDR3 coding sequence is TGCGCCAGCAGCCTTTGGACAGGGGGCGCTAGCTTGGGTCAAGAGACCCAGTACTTC. This gives the protein CASSLWTGGASLGQETQYF.

The CDR3 nucleotides are TGTGCCAGCAGCCAAGTGGGCGCTAGCGGGGGGGCTTACGAGCAGTACTTC. Amino acid sequence: CASSQVGASGGAYEQYF. This chain connects TRBV4-2 to TRBJ2-7, with 12 bases lining up with TRBD2. The trim removed 1 base at V and 4 bases at J, leaving 8 bases unmatched. CDR3 size: 17 residues. Germline V CDR1 and CDR2: LGHNA, YNFKEQ.

The V and J genes are TRBV7-9 and TRBJ2-3; 13 nucleotides line up with TRBD2. The CDR3 length is 19 residues. The germline V gene has CDR1 SEHNR and CDR2 FQNEAQ (reference sequence). The J segment lost 3 bases and the V segment lost 1 base, leaving 10 bases of the junction unmatched. CDR3 DNA sequence: TGTGCCAGCAGCTTAGGGACTAGCGGGAGTGTTGGGAAGACAGATACGCAGTATTTT. Residues: CASSLGTSGSVGKTDTQYF. Variable domain in full (rest from reference TRBV7-9 and TRBJ2-3): DTGVSQNPRHKITKRGQNVTFRCDPISEHNRLYWYRQTLGQGPEFLTYFQNEAQLEKSRLLSDRFSAERPKGSFSTLEIQRTEQGDSAMYLCASSLGTSGSVGKTDTQYFGPGTRLTVL.

The chain is built from TRBV30 and TRBJ2-2; D may be TRBD2 (5 bases). Germline V lookup: CDR1 GTSNPN, CDR2 SVGIG (reference sequence). The length of the CDR3 is 15 residues. With 5 bases removed from V and 6 bases from J, the gap between germline ends came to 19 bases. CDR3: CAWSPRGQVAGELFF. CDR3 nucleotides: TGTGCCTGGTCCCCCCGAGGGCAGGTGGCCGGGGAGCTGTTTTTT.

The chain has TRBV27 and TRBJ2-6, with TRBD2 matching over 11 bases. V lost 4 bases to trimming and J lost 1 base; unmatched junction nucleotides: 12. The CDR3 is made up of 20 amino acids. CDR1 is MNHEY and CDR2 is SMNVEV in the germline V gene (reference sequence). CDR3 sequence: CASSSYPTLAGASGANVLTF. CDR3 sequence (DNA): TGTGCCAGCAGTTCCTACCCGACACTAGCGGGAGCATCTGGGGCCAACGTCCTGACTTTC.

The chain uses TRBV19 and TRBJ2-6; unclear D gene. Germline V gene data show CDR1 as LNHDA and CDR2 as SQIVND (reference sequence). Trimming cost V 3 bases and J 0 bases, with 6 bases left between them. The CDR3 loop spans 15 amino acids. CDR3: CASSIIPSGANVLTF. The CDR3 region has the DNA TGTGCCAGTAGTATTATCCCCTCTGGGGCCAACGTCCTGACTTTC.

The chain's CDR3 is CASSVGGGAGNEQFF. Written as DNA, the CDR3 is TGTGCCAGCAGCGTAGGCGGGGGGGCCGGCAATGAGCAGTTCTTC. This chain links TRBV9 with TRBJ2-1; 9 bases line up with TRBD2. The CDR3 is made up of 15 amino acids. Losses at the gene ends were 0 bases for V and 6 bases for J; bases not matched to a gene: 4. CDR1 is SGDLS and CDR2 is YYNGEE in the germline V gene.

The chain carries TRBV6-6 and TRBJ1-5; 7 nucleotides align to TRBD1. Per the germline V gene, CDR1 is MNHNY and CDR2 is SVGAGI (reference sequence). Unmatched junction bases numbered 4, after V lost 2 bases and J lost 3 bases. The CDR3 spans 15 residues. CDR3 coding DNA: TGTGCCAGCAGTTACCGACAGGGATTCAATCAGCCCCAGCATTTT. It encodes CASSYRQGFNQPQHF.

The genes are TRBV11-2 and TRBJ2-7, with 9 bases matching TRBD2. CDR3 length: 17 amino acids. After removal of 5 bases from V and 2 bases from J, the junction contained 13 bases not matched to a gene. CDR1 SGHAT and CDR2 FQNNGV come from the germline V gene. CDR3 nucleotide sequence: TGTGCCAGCAGCCCACGAGCTCAGGCTAGCGGGACCTACGAGCAGTACTTC. It codes for CASSPRAQASGTYEQYF. Full variable domain (remainder filled in from reference TRBV11-2 and TRBJ2-7): EAGVAQSPRYKIIEKRQSVAFWCNPISGHATLYWYQQILGQGPKLLIQFQNNGVVDDSQLPKDRFSAERLKGVDSTLKIQPAKLEDSAVYLCASSPRAQASGTYEQYFGPGTRLTVT.